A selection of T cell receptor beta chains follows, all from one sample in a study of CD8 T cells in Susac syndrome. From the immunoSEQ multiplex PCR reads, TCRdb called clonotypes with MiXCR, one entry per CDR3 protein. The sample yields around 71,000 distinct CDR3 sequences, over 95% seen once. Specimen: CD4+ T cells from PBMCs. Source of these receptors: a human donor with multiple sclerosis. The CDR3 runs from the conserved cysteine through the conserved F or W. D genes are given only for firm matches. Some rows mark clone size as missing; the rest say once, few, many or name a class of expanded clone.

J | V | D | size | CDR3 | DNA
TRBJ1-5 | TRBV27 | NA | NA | CASSTGYSNQPQHF | TGTGCCAGCAGTACAGGGTATAGCAATCAGCCCCAGCATTTT
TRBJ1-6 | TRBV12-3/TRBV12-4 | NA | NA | CASSPSGNSPLHF | TGTGCCAGCAGCCCCTCGGGAAATTCACCCCTCCACTTT
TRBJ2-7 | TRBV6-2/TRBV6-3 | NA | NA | CASKTAYEQYF | TGTGCCAGCAAGACGGCCTACGAGCAGTACTTC
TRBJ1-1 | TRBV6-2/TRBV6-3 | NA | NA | CASSSFLGRNTEAFF | TGTGCCAGCAGTTCCTTCTTGGGCAGGAACACTGAAGCTTTCTTT
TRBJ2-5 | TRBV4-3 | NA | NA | CASSQDPRGGQETQYF | TGCGCCAGCAGCCAAGATCCCAGGGGCGGTCAAGAGACCCAGTACTTC
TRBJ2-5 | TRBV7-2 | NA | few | CASSSTGPGETQYF | TGTGCCAGCAGCTCAACAGGGCCGGGGGAGACCCAGTACTTC
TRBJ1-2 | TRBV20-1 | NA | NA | CSVRRGADYGYTF | TGCAGTGTAAGACGAGGGGCGGACTATGGCTACACCTTC
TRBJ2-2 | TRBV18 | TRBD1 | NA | CASSPTGTGELFF | TGTGCCAGCTCACCGACAGGGACCGGGGAGCTGTTTTTT
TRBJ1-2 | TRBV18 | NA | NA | CASSPGQQGSYGYTF | TGTGCCAGCTCACCAGGTCAACAGGGCTCTTATGGCTACACCTTC
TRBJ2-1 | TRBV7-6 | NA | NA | CASSTRPGIPYNEQFF | TGTGCCAGCAGCACCCGACCGGGGATCCCCTACAATGAGCAGTTCTTC
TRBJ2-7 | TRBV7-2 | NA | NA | CASSFGRHEQYF | TGTGCCAGCAGCTTCGGGCGCCACGAGCAGTACTTC
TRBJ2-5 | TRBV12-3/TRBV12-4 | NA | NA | CASRGGLAEYQETQYF | TGTGCCAGCAGGGGGGGGCTAGCGGAGTACCAAGAGACCCAGTACTTC
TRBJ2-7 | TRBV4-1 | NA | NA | CASSQDKDSRTYEQYF | TGCGCCAGCAGCCAAGATAAGGACAGCCGGACCTACGAGCAGTACTTC
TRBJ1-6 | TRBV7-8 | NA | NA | CASSSTIPSGVTRDSPLHF | TGTGCCAGCAGCTCGACCATCCCTTCCGGGGTTACCCGGGATTCACCCCTCCACTTT
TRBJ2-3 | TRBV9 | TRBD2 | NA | CASSSLAGSPSTDTQYF | TGTGCCAGCAGCTCTCTAGCGGGATCACCTAGCACAGATACGCAGTATTTT
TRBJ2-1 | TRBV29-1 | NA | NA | CSVEEGQGGFF | TGCAGCGTTGAAGAGGGGCAGGGAGGGTTCTTC
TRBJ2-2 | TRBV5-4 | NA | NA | CASSLVGASGELFF | TGTGCCAGCAGCTTGGTCGGGGCATCCGGGGAGCTGTTTTTT
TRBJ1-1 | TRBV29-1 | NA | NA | CSALEWGGTEAFF | TGCAGCGCCCTGGAGTGGGGGGGGACTGAAGCTTTCTTT
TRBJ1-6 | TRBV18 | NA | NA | CASSPTGGDAPLHF | TGTGCCAGCTCCCCTACAGGCGGCGACGCGCCCCTCCACTTT
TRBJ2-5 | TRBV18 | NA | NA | CASSPAETQYF | TGTGCCAGCTCACCAGCCGAGACCCAGTACTTC
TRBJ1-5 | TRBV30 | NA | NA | CAWSSGASAGQPQHF | TGTGCCTGGAGTTCGGGTGCCTCCGCAGGGCAGCCCCAGCATTTT
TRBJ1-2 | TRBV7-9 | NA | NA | CASSLSRGQSYGYTF | TGTGCCAGCAGCTTAAGCCGGGGGCAGTCCTATGGCTACACCTTC
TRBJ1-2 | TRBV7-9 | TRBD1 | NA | CASSSRTGTNYGYTF | TGTGCCAGCAGCTCCAGGACAGGGACTAACTATGGCTACACCTTC
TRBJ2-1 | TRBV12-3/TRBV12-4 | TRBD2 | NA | CASSHSGGPYNEQFF | TGTGCCAGCAGTCATAGCGGGGGTCCCTACAATGAGCAGTTCTTC
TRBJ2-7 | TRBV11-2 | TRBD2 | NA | CASSLMAGGSYEQYF | TGTGCCAGCAGCTTGATGGCGGGGGGATCCTACGAGCAGTACTTC
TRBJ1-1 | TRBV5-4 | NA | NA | CASSPRTVNTEAFF | TGTGCCAGCAGCCCGAGGACGGTGAACACTGAAGCTTTCTTT
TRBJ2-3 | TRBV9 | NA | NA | CASSAKVLGTDTQYF | TGTGCCAGCAGCGCCAAAGTCTTAGGCACAGATACGCAGTATTTT
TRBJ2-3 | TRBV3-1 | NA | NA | CASSQLGRTDTQYF | TGTGCCAGCAGCCAACTGGGGAGGACAGATACGCAGTATTTT
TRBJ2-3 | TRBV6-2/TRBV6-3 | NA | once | CASSYSVRADTQYF | TGTGCCAGCAGTTACTCGGTCCGCGCGGATACGCAGTATTTT
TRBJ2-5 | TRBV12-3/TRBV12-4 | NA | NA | CASSPPRTFRQETQYF | TGTGCCAGCAGCCCACCCCGGACATTTCGGCAAGAGACCCAGTACTTC
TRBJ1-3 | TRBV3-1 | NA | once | CASSGKNPIHARNTIYF | TGTGCCAGCAGCGGGAAGAATCCCATTCACGCACGAAACACCATATATTTT
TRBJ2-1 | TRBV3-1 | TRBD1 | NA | CASSQPGGSYNEQFF | TGTGCCAGCAGCCAACCAGGGGGCTCCTACAATGAGCAGTTCTTC
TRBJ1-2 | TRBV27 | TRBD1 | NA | CASSPLGQSANYGYTF | TGTGCCAGCAGTCCCCTGGGACAGAGCGCTAACTATGGCTACACCTTC
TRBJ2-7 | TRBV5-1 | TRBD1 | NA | CASSLEDRQRSSYEQYF | TGCGCCAGCAGCTTGGAGGACAGGCAGAGAAGCTCCTACGAGCAGTACTTC
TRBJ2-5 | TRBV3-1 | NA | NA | CASSQAQWPRFETQYF | TGTGCCAGCAGCCAAGCACAGTGGCCAAGGTTCGAGACCCAGTACTTC
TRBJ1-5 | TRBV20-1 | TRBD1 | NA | CSAKGTGDQPQHF | TGCAGTGCTAAGGGAACAGGGGACCAGCCCCAGCATTTT
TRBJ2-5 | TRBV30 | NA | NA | CAWKRGQETQYF | TGTGCCTGGAAGAGGGGACAAGAGACCCAGTACTTC
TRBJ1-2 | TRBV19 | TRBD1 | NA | CASSPGQGLRGYTF | TGTGCCAGTAGTCCGGGACAGGGGCTTAGGGGCTACACCTTC
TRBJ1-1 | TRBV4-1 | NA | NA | CASSQQQGLPEAFF | TGCGCCAGCAGCCAGCAACAGGGACTCCCTGAAGCTTTCTTT
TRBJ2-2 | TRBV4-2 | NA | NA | CASSQVQGHDTGELFF | TGTGCCAGCAGCCAAGTCCAGGGGCACGACACCGGGGAGCTGTTTTTT
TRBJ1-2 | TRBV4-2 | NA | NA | CASSQGPSGGVNYGYTF | TGTGCCAGCAGCCAAGGGCCCTCAGGAGGGGTGAACTATGGCTACACCTTC
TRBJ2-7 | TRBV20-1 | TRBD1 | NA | CSARTTSDRGLYEQYF | TGCAGTGCTAGAACCACTTCGGACAGGGGTCTGTACGAGCAGTACTTC
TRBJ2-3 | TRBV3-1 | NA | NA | CASSQGSDTQYF | TGTGCCAGCAGCCAAGGATCAGATACGCAGTATTTT
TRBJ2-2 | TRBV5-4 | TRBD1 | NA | CASSLPGQIMAGELFF | TGTGCCAGCAGCCTACCGGGACAGATTATGGCCGGGGAGCTGTTTTTT
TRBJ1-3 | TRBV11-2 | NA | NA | CASSSLQGLGNTIYF | TGTGCCAGCAGCTCATTGCAGGGGCTCGGCAACACCATATATTTT
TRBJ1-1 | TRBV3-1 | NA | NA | CASSPGRHLNTEAFF | TGTGCCAGCAGCCCCGGTAGACACCTGAACACTGAAGCTTTCTTT
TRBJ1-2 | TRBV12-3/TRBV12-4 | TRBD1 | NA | CASSFRPSTGLNGYTF | TGTGCCAGCAGTTTCCGCCCTTCGACAGGGCTTAATGGCTACACCTTC
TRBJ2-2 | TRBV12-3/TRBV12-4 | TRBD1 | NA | CASSPGTGLTGELFF | TGTGCCAGCAGTCCCGGGACAGGGCTGACCGGGGAGCTGTTTTTT
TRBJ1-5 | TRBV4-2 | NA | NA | CASSQDNRGNQPQHF | TGTGCCAGCAGCCAAGATAACAGGGGCAATCAGCCCCAGCATTTT
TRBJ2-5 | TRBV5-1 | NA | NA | CASSSGPKGLETQYF | TGCGCCAGCAGCTCCGGGCCCAAAGGTTTGGAGACCCAGTACTTC
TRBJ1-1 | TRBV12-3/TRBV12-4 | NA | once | CASSPRVVNTEAFF | TGTGCCAGCAGTCCACGGGTTGTGAACACTGAAGCTTTCTTT
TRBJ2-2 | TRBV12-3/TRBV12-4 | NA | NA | CASSRSGGTGELFF | TGTGCCAGCAGCCGGTCAGGGGGGACCGGGGAGCTGTTTTTT
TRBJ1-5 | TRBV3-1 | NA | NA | CASSPTDSNQPQHF | TGTGCCAGCAGCCCGACAGATAGCAATCAGCCCCAGCATTTT
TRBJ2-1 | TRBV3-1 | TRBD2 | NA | CASSQVPGGEFF | TGTGCCAGCAGCCAAGTTCCCGGGGGGGAGTTCTTC
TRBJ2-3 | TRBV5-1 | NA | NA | CASSLAGGESDTQYF | TGCGCCAGCAGCTTGGCGGGCGGTGAGTCAGATACGCAGTATTTT
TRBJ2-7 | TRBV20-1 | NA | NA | CSARDENEQYF | TGCAGTGCTAGAGATGAGAACGAGCAGTACTTC
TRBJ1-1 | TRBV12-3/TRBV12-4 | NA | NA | CASSLGVNTEAFF | TGTGCCAGCAGTTTGGGAGTGAACACTGAAGCTTTCTTT
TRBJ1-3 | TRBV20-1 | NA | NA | CSAFLPSGNTIYF | TGCAGTGCCTTCTTGCCCTCTGGAAACACCATATATTTT
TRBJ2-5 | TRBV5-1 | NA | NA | CASSLGVEFQETQYF | TGCGCCAGCAGCTTGGGAGTAGAGTTCCAAGAGACCCAGTACTTC